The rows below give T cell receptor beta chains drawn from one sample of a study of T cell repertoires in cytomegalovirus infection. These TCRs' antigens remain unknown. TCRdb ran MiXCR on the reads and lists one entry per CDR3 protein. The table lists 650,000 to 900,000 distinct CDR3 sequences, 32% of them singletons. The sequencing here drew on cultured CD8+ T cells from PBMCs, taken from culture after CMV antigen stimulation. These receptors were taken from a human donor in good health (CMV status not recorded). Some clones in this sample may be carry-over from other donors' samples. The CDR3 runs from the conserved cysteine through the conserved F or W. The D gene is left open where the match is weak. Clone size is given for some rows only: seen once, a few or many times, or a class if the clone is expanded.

TGTGCCAGCAGCCCTTCCCGGAAGTATGGCTACACCTTC CASSPSRKYGYTF TRBV7-6 few 13 TRBJ1-2 -
TGTGCCAGCAGTCAATACTACTTC CASSQYYF TRBV2 few 8 TRBJ1-2 -
TGTGCCAGCAGTTGGACAGGGGGCGGGGTTGGCTACACCTTC CASSWTGGGVGYTF TRBV27 - 14 TRBJ1-2 TRBD1
TGTGCCAGCAGCCAGGGACCAACAGATACGCAGTATTTT CASSQGPTDTQYF TRBV7-2 many 13 TRBJ2-3 -
TGTGCCAGCAGCTTAGTCACCGGGACCTACACCGGGGAGCTGTTTTTT CASSLVTGTYTGELFF TRBV7-9 many 16 TRBJ2-2 -
TGTGCCAGCAGCTTAGTTGGGGGGGGTACGACTGAAGCTTTCTTT CASSLVGGGTTEAFF TRBV7-9 few 15 TRBJ1-1 -
TGTGCCAGCAGTTTCTCTCCGAGTCAGCCCCAGCATTTT CASSFSPSQPQHF TRBV12-3/TRBV12-4 few 13 TRBJ1-5 -
TGTGCCAGCAGCCCTAGGTTGCCAGTGACGTCGGGGTATGACAAAAACATTCAGTACTTC CASSPRLPVTSGYDKNIQYF TRBV7-8 few 20 TRBJ2-4 -
TGTGCCAGCGCCGAGGCCGACAGGGGTGGAAGGACCCAGTACTTC CASAEADRGGRTQYF TRBV7-9 few 15 TRBJ2-5 TRBD1
TGTGCCAGCAGTGCGGGCCGCGAATTGGAGACCCAGTACTTC CASSAGRELETQYF TRBV2 few 14 TRBJ2-5 -
TGTGCCAGCAGTCCTTACAGGGACGGCTACGAGCAGTACTTC CASSPYRDGYEQYF TRBV2 - 14 TRBJ2-7 -
TGTGCCAGCAGCCAAGAGACTAGCAGGGACTCCTACAATGAGCAGTTCTTC CASSQETSRDSYNEQFF TRBV4-2 - 17 TRBJ2-1 TRBD2
TGTGCCAGCAGCCCCACAGCGGGTTCGGGGACTGAAGCTTTCTTT CASSPTAGSGTEAFF TRBV7-8 many 15 TRBJ1-1 -
TGTGCCAGCAGTTCAACCGGGACAGGATCAACTAATGAAAAACTGTTTTTT CASSSTGTGSTNEKLFF TRBV27 - 17 TRBJ1-4 TRBD1
TGTGCCAGCATCCGACAGAACATTCAGTACTTC CASIRQNIQYF TRBV12-3/TRBV12-4 - 11 TRBJ2-4 -
TGCGCCAGCAGCCAAGGAGAAAGACAGGGGGCTGGAAACACCATATATTTT CASSQGERQGAGNTIYF TRBV4-1 - 17 TRBJ1-3 TRBD1
TGTGCTAGTGGTACCCCGGACAGGACAATACAGTTCTTC CASGTPDRTIQFF TRBV12-5 few 13 TRBJ2-1 TRBD1
TGTGCCAGCAGCTTTGGGGGCTCGAAATTAGATACGCAGTATTTT CASSFGGSKLDTQYF TRBV7-9 - 15 TRBJ2-3 -
TGTGCCAGCAGGTCGACAGGGGTCGACACCTTC CASRSTGVDTF TRBV7-1 - 11 TRBJ1-2 TRBD1
TGTGCCACCAGTGATCGTAGCGCCAGGGGAAACAATGAGCAGTTCTTC CATSDRSARGNNEQFF TRBV24-1 - 16 TRBJ2-1 -
TGTGCCAGCAGCTTGCTCCGACAGGGGGCAACAAGCAATCAGCCCCAGCATTTT CASSLLRQGATSNQPQHF TRBV5-6 few 18 TRBJ1-5 TRBD1
TGTGCCAGCAGCTTGGGGTTTGGGACTGAAGCTTTCTTT CASSLGFGTEAFF TRBV7-6 few 13 TRBJ1-1 -
TGTGCCAGCAGTTGGCCCGGAGGGCGTGAGCAGTTCTTC CASSWPGGREQFF TRBV27 - 13 TRBJ2-1 -
TGTGCCAGCAGAACGAGCGGATCACAAGAGACCCAGTACTTC CASRTSGSQETQYF TRBV7-2 - 14 TRBJ2-5 -